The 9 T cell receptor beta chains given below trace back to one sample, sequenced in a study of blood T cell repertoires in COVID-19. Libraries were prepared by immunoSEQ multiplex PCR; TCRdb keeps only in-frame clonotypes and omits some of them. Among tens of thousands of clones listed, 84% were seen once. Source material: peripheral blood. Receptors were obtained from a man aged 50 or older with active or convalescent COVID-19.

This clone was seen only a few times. CDR3 DNA: TGTGCCAGCAGCGTAACAGGGAGCTCCTACAATGAGCAGTTCTTC. This sequence encodes CASSVTGSSYNEQFF. The rearrangement links TRBV9 to TRBJ2-1; possible D gene TRBD1, 6 bases. CDR3 length: 15 residues. From germline, CDR1 is SGDLS and CDR2 YYNGEE. Deletions cut 1 base from V and 0 bases from J, with 8 bases between.

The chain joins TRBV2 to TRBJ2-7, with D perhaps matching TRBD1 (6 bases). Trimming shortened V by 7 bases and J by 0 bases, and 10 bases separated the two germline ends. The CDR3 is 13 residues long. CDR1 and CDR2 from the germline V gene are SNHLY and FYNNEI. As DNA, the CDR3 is TGTGCCAGCAAGGGCAGGGGCTCCTACGAGCAGTACTTC. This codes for CASKGRGSYEQYF.

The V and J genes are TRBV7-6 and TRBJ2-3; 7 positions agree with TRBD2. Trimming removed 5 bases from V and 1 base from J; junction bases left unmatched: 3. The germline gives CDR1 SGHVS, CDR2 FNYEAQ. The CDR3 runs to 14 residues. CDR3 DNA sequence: TGTGCCAGCAGCCGGCTAGCGGGCACAGATACGCAGTATTTT. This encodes CASSRLAGTDTQYF.

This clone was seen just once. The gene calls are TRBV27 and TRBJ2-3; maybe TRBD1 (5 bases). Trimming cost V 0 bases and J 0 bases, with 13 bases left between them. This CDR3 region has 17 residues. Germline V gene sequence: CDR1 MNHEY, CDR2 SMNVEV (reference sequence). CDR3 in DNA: TGTGCCAGCAGTTTATCGTTCATCGGACAAAGCACAGATACGCAGTATTTT. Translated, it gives CASSLSFIGQSTDTQYF.

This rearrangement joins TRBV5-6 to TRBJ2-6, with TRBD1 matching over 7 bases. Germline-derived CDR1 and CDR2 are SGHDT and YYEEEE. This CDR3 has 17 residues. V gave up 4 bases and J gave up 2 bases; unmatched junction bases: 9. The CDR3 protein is CASSLDRVSPGANVLTF. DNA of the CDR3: TGTGCCAGCAGCCTAGACAGGGTAAGCCCTGGGGCCAACGTCCTGACTTTC.

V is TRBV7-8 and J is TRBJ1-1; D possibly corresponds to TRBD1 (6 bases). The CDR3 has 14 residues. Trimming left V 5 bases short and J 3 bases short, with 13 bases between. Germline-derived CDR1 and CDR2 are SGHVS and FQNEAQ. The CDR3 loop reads CASSPWTADTEAFF. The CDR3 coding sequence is TGTGCCAGCAGCCCCTGGACAGCGGACACTGAAGCTTTCTTT.

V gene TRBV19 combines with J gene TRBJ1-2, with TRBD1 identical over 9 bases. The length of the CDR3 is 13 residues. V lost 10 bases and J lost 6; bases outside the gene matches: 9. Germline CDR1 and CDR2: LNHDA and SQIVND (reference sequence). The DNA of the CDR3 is TGTGCCACCTCGGACAGGGGAAAGAATGGCTACACCTTC. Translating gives CATSDRGKNGYTF.

The CDR3 loop is CASSQIRDLAEAFF. DNA of the CDR3: TGTGCCAGCAGCCAAATCAGGGACTTGGCTGAAGCTTTCTTT. The rearrangement joins TRBV11-1 to TRBJ1-1; tentative D call: TRBD1 (5 bases). V shed 5 bases and J shed 6 bases, with 16 bases lying between them. The germline V gene has CDR1 SGHAT and CDR2 FQDESV (reference sequence). The CDR3 sequence is 14 residues long. Drawing the rest from reference TRBV11-1 and TRBJ1-1, the complete variable domain is EAEVAQSPRYKITEKSQAVAFWCDPISGHATLYWYRQILGQGPELLVQFQDESVVDDSQLPKDRFSAERLKGVDSTLKIQPAELGDSAMYLCASSQIRDLAEAFFGQGTRLTVV.

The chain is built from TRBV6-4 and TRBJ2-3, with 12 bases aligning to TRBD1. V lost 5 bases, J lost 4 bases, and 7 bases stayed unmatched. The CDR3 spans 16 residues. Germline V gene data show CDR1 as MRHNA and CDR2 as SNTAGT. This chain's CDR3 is CASSKGTGGKADTQYF. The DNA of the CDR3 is TGTGCCAGCAGTAAAGGGACAGGGGGCAAGGCAGATACGCAGTATTTT.